This T cell receptor (beta chain) was identified in a study of blood T cell repertoires in COVID-19. Across the whole study: The United States, Italy and Spain were the sources of the acute and convalescent COVID-19 samples. Sources were T cells, B-cell-depleted T cells, or PBMCs; the material itself was cDNA or gDNA.

This clone has more than one count but fewer than ten. The assay was immunoSEQ multiplex PCR, and TCRdb's table has in-frame clones only and misses some. In the table there are about 260,000 clones, approximately 86% of which are singletons. The germline gives CDR1 LGHNA, CDR2 YSLEER. The ends lost 0 bases at V and 4 bases at J; junction bases unmatched: 5. There are 15 residues in the CDR3. This sequence was found in a human donor in a cohort sampled during active COVID-19. The rearrangement links TRBV4-3 to TRBJ1-2; 7 bases are shared with TRBD1. Sequences were obtained from peripheral blood. The CDR3 loop is CASSQDRTGLYGYTF. Written as DNA, the CDR3 is TGCGCCAGCAGCCAAGATAGGACAGGCCTCTATGGCTACACCTTC.